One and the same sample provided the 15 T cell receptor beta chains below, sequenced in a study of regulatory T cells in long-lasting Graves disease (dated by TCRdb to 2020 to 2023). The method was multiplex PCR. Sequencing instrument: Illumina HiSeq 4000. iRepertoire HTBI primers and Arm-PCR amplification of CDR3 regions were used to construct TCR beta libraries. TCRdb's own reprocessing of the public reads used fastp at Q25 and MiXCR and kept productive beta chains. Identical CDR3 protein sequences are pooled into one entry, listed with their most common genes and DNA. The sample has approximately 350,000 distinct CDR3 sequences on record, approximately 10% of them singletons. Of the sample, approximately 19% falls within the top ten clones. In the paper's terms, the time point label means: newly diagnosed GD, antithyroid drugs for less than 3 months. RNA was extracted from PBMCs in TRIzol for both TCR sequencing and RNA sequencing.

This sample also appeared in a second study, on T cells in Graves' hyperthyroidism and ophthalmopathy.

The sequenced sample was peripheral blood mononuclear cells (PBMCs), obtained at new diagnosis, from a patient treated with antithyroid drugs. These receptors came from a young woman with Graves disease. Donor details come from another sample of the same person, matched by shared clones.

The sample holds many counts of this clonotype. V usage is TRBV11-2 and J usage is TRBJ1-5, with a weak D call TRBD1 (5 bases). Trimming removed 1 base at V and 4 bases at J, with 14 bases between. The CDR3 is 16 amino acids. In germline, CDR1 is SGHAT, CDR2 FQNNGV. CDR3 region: CASSLGLSTANQPQHF. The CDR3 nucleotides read TGTGCCAGCAGCTTAGGGCTGTCGACAGCAAATCAGCCCCAGCATTTT. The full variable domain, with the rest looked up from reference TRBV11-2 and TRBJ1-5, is EAGVAQSPRYKIIEKRQSVAFWCNPISGHATLYWYQQILGQGPKLLIQFQNNGVVDDSQLPKDRFSAERLKGVDSTLKIQPAKLEDSAVYLCASSLGLSTANQPQHFGDGTRLSIL.

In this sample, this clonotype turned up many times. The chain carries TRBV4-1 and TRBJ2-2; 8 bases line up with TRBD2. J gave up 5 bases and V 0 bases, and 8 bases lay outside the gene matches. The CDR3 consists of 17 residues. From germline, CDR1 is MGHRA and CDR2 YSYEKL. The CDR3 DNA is TGCGCCAGCAGCCAAGAGGGTGGAGCGGGAGAAACCGGGGAGCTGTTTTTT. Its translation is CASSQEGGAGETGELFF.

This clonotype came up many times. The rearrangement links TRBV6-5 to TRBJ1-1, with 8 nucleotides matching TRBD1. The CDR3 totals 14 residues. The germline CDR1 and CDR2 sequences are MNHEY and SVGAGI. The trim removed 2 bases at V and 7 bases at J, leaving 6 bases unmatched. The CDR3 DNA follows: TGTGCCAGCAGTTACATGGGACAGGCGATTGAAGCTTTCTTT. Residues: CASSYMGQAIEAFF.

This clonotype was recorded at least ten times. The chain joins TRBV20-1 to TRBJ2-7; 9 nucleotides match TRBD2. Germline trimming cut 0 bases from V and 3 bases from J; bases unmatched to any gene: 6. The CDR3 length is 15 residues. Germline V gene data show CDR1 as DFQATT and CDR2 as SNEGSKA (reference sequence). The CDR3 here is CSARDFGTSIYEQYF. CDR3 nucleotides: TGCAGTGCTAGAGATTTTGGGACTAGCATCTACGAGCAGTACTTC.

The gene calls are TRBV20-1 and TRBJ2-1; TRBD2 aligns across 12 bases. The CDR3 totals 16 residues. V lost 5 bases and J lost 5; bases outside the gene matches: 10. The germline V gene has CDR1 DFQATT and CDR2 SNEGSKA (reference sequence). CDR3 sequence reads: CSAWTSGNPLDNEQFF. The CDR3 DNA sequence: TGCAGTGCTTGGACTAGCGGGAACCCTTTGGACAATGAGCAGTTCTTC.

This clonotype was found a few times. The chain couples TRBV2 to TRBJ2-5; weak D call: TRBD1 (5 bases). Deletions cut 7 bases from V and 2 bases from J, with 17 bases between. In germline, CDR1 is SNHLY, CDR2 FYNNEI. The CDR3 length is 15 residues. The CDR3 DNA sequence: TGTGCCAGCAACCCGGCAGGGCGCTTGCAAGAGACCCAGTACTTC. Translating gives CASNPAGRLQETQYF.

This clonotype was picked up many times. CDR3 sequence: CASSVAPPYNEQFF. CDR3 DNA sequence: TGTGCCAGCAGCGTAGCTCCGCCATACAATGAGCAGTTCTTC. The rearrangement uses TRBV9 and TRBJ2-1; D not resolved. Per germline, CDR1 SGDLS and CDR2 YYNGEE. The CDR3 has 14 amino acids. V lost 0 bases, J lost 4 bases, and 8 bases lay in between.

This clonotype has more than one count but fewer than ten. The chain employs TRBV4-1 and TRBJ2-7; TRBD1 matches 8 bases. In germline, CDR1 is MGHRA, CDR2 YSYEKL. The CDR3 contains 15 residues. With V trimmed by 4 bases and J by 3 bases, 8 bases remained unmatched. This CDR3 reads CASSLGTGENYEQYF. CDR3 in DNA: TGCGCCAGCAGCCTCGGGACAGGAGAAAACTACGAGCAGTACTTC.

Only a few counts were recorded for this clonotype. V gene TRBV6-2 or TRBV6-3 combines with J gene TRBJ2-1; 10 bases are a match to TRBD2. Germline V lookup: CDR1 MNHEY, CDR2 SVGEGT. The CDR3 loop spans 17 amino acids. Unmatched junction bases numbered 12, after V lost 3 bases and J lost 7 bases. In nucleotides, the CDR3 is TGTGCCAGCAGTTATGTAAAGCGGGGGGGCCTTATGAATGAGCAGTTCTTC. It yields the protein CASSYVKRGGLMNEQFF.

The CDR3 coding sequence is TGTGCCAGCAGCCGACAGGGGGCCGGCGGGGAGCTGTTTTTT. Amino acid sequence: CASSRQGAGGELFF. The J gene is TRBJ2-2, the V gene TRBV12-3 or TRBV12-4, with TRBD1 matching 10 bases. The CDR3 covers 14 residues. V dropped 6 bases and J dropped 7; count of bases not matched to a gene: 5.

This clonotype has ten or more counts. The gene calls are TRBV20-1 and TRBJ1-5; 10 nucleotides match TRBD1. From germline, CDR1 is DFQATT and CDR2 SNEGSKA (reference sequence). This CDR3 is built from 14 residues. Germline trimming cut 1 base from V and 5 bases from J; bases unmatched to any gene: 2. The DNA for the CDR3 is TGCAGTGCTAGAGGGGGACAGGGGCATCAGCCCCAGCATTTT. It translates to CSARGGQGHQPQHF.

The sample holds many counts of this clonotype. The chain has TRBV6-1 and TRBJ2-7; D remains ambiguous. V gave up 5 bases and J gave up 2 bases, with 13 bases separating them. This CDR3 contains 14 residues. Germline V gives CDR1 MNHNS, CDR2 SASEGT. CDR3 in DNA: TGTGCCAGCAGTCCCACCAGTGGGACCTACGAGCAGTACTTC. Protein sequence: CASSPTSGTYEQYF.

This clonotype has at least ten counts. CDR3: CASNKGFDEQYF. CDR3 nucleotides: TGTGCCAGCAACAAAGGGTTCGACGAGCAGTACTTC. The rearrangement links TRBV25-1 to TRBJ2-7, with D hard to call. The length of the CDR3 is 12 residues. V lost 7 bases to trimming and J lost 5 bases, with 12 bases between them. In germline, CDR1 is MGHDK, CDR2 SYGVNS.

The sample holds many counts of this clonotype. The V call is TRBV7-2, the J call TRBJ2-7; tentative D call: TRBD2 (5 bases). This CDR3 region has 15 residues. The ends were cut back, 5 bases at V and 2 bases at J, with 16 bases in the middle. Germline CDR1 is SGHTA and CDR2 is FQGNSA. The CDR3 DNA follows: TGTGCCAGCAGCCCGGCGAGCGGTTTAACCTACGAGCAGTACTTC. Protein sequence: CASSPASGLTYEQYF.

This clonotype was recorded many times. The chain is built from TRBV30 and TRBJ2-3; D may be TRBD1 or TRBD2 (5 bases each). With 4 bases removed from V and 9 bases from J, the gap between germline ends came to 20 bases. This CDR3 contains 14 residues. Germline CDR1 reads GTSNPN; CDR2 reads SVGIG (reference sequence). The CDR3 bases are TGTGCCTGGAAAGGGGTTTCGAGTTGGGGGACGCAGTATTTT. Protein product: CAWKGVSSWGTQYF.